Described below is a single T cell receptor beta chain sequence and its context. Antigen unknown. Deletions cut 1 base from V and 4 bases from J, with 18 bases between. CDR3 size: 17 residues. In germline, CDR1 is SGHRS, CDR2 YFSETQ. No fewer than 6 micrograms of total RNA were isolated from every sample. This record comes from a study of blood T cells in healthy people across ages. Study results and limitations: Observed TCR beta diversity per million T cells went down as age went up. This fall followed a roughly linear course with age.

A second PCR, run for roughly 7 to 11 cycles, used a sample-barcoded 5' primer plus a J-beta primer mix. Each sample yielded at least 2.5 million CDR3-containing paired-end reads. From the 5' RACE reads, TCRdb called clonotypes with MiXCR, one entry per CDR3 protein. The profile shows about 1.7 million distinct CDR3 sequences, 25% to 30% of them singletons. This sequence joins TRBV5-1 and TRBJ2-1, with a tentative D call TRBD1 (6 bases). This TCR was recovered from a woman in her thirties in good health. The sample was blood. The chain's CDR3 is CASSLRDRDNTYNEQFF. The CDR3 nucleotides are TGCGCCAGCAGCTTGAGGGACCGGGACAATACATACAATGAGCAGTTCTTC.